This TCR beta chain emerged from a study of siplizumab effects on memory and regulatory T cells. Some clones are missing from TCRdb's copy, which holds only in-frame ones; the method was immunoSEQ multiplex PCR. Of 90,000 to 120,000 clones in the sample, 91% are singletons; the top ten hold around 2.7%. Of note for this clone: Antigen unknown.

V was trimmed by 2 bases and J by 10 bases, leaving 18 bases between them. CDR1 is MNHNY, CDR2 SVGAGI, per germline (reference sequence). The length of the CDR3 is 14 residues. Findings and caveats of the study: Naive T cells were seemingly more diverse than memory cells, and major contributions to the alloresponse seemed to be made by them.

This TCR was recovered from a human donor in good health. Some clones in this sample may be carry-over from other donors' samples. The sample consisted of CD4+ T cells sorted from blood. The gene calls are TRBV6-6 and TRBJ2-7; possible D gene TRBD2, 6 bases. As DNA, the CDR3 is TGTGCCAGCAGTTACGGGAACGCGGAGGGTTTTCAGTACTTC. This encodes CASSYGNAEGFQYF.